Below are 14 T cell receptor beta chains sequenced from a single sample in a study of cytomegalovirus exposure and HLA in healthy donors. Primers included in the PCR were 60 Vbeta and 13 Jbeta primers. Profiled with immunoSEQ multiplex PCR; TCRdb holds only in-frame clones, not every one. The table has 150,000 to 200,000 clones, 80% to 85% seen once. Source material: PBMCs. These receptors originate from a young woman in good health and CMV-seronegative.

V gene TRBV4-3 combines with J gene TRBJ2-1, with TRBD1 matching over 9 bases. V was clipped by 1 base and J by 8 bases; unmatched bases: 9. The V gene's germline CDR1 is LGHNA and CDR2 YSLEER. The length of the CDR3 is 16 residues. The CDR3 DNA sequence: TGCGCCAGCAGCCAAGGACAGGGGGAGGGATTTGATGAGCAGTTCTTC. Protein sequence: CASSQGQGEGFDEQFF.

The CDR3 spells CASSSTGGSGNTIYF. CDR3 bases: TGTGCCAGCAGTTCGACAGGGGGCTCTGGAAACACCATATATTTT. This chain connects TRBV27 to TRBJ1-3, with 9 bases aligning to TRBD1. The CDR3 runs 15 residues. Unmatched junction bases numbered 1, after V lost 4 bases and J lost 0 bases. CDR1 is MNHEY and CDR2 is SMNVEV in the germline V gene (reference sequence).

This clone has a handful of counts. The rearrangement links TRBV27 to TRBJ2-7, with 12 bases aligning to TRBD1. The germline V gene has CDR1 MNHEY and CDR2 SMNVEV (reference sequence). With 3 bases clipped from V and 4 bases from J, the junction kept 4 bases outside the gene matches. The CDR3 extends over 15 amino acids. CDR3 amino acids: CASSLGTGGSYEQYF. The CDR3 nucleotides are TGTGCCAGCAGTTTGGGGACAGGGGGCTCATACGAGCAGTACTTC.

The chain carries TRBV27 and TRBJ2-7, with D perhaps matching TRBD2 (5 bases). Germline CDR1 and CDR2: MNHEY and SMNVEV (reference sequence). This CDR3 has 16 residues. Deletions cut 0 bases from V and 3 bases from J, with 15 bases between. The CDR3 sequence: CASSLSLTNGYYEQYF. The CDR3 DNA is TGTGCCAGCAGTTTATCGTTGACTAATGGTTACTACGAGCAGTACTTC.

The genes are TRBV13 and TRBJ2-1, with 11 bases that match TRBD1. The CDR3 runs to 16 residues. Per the germline V gene, CDR1 is PRHDT and CDR2 is FYEKMQ (reference sequence). The junction had 5 bases not matched to a gene; V was cut back by 4 bases and J by 3 bases. The CDR3 DNA is TGTGCCAGCAGCTCAACCGGGACAGGGGGCTACAATGAGCAGTTCTTC. Translated, it gives CASSSTGTGGYNEQFF.

The chain couples TRBV11-2 to TRBJ2-4; D gene uncertain. Germline V lookup: CDR1 SGHAT, CDR2 FQNNGV. This CDR3 has 14 amino acids. V lost 5 bases and J lost 0, with 8 bases in between. CDR3 loop: CASSPPLAKNIQYF. The CDR3 DNA reads TGTGCCAGCAGCCCTCCCCTAGCCAAAAACATTCAGTACTTC.

This clone is a singleton in its sample. This chain joins TRBV4-3 and TRBJ1-5; D gene uncertain. CDR3 length: 14 residues. Trimming pared 4 bases from V and 2 bases from J, leaving 9 bases between. Germline CDR1 reads LGHNA; CDR2 reads YSLEER. As DNA, the CDR3 is TGCGCCAGCAGCCTGCCAGAGGGCAATCAGCCCCAGCATTTT. This encodes CASSLPEGNQPQHF.

CDR3 nucleotides: TGTGCCAGCAGTTCGTGGACAGGGGGACAAGAGACCCAGTACTTC. It specifies CASSSWTGGQETQYF. V is TRBV6-5 and J is TRBJ2-5, with 10 bases that match TRBD1. J lost 2 bases, V lost 4 bases, and 4 bases had no gene match. CDR3 length: 15 residues. Germline V gene sequence: CDR1 MNHEY, CDR2 SVGAGI.

The V gene is TRBV6-5, the J gene TRBJ1-2; D might be TRBD1 (5 bases). Trimming removed 0 bases from V and 9 bases from J, with 20 bases in between. The germline gives CDR1 MNHEY, CDR2 SVGAGI. The CDR3 is 16 residues long. This CDR3 reads CASSYSKNRSLWSYTF. The CDR3 DNA is TGTGCCAGCAGTTACTCGAAGAACAGGTCCCTGTGGAGCTACACCTTC.

V is TRBV2 and J is TRBJ1-4; no clear D. Per the germline V gene, CDR1 is SNHLY and CDR2 is FYNNEI. With 7 bases removed from V and 10 bases from J, the gap between germline ends came to 10 bases. This CDR3 contains 11 residues. In DNA form, the CDR3 reads TGTGCCAGCACCATGAGTGGAAAACTGTTTTTT. It translates to CASTMSGKLFF.

The rearrangement joins TRBV19 to TRBJ2-1; the D gene is possibly TRBD2 (6 bases). The germline CDR1 and CDR2 sequences are LNHDA and SQIVND (reference sequence). V lost 5 bases, J lost 7 bases, and 15 bases lay in between. The CDR3 has 14 amino acids. CDR3 amino acids: CASSWSGARNEQFF. As DNA, the CDR3 is TGTGCCAGTAGTTGGTCGGGAGCAAGGAATGAGCAGTTCTTC.

The rearrangement links TRBV11-2 to TRBJ2-1, with D perhaps TRBD2 (6 bases). The CDR3 consists of 16 residues. Per the germline V gene, CDR1 is SGHAT and CDR2 is FQNNGV. V was shortened by 5 bases and J by 2 bases, with 16 bases between the two germline ends. The CDR3 protein is CASSLSREWPYNEQFF. CDR3 DNA sequence: TGTGCCAGCAGCCTCTCCCGGGAGTGGCCCTACAATGAGCAGTTCTTC.

The chain links TRBV7-2 to TRBJ1-5; possible D gene TRBD1, 5 bases. CDR3 size: 14 residues. Germline loops: CDR1 SGHTA, CDR2 FQGNSA. Trimming stripped 2 bases from V and 7 bases from J, with 12 bases between. The CDR3 DNA reads as TGTGCCAGCAGCTTACCTGGGGGGTACCAGCCCCAGCATTTT. This gives the protein CASSLPGGYQPQHF.

CDR3 DNA: TGTGCCACCCTGACTTTTTACAATGAGCAGTTCTTC. Its translation is CATLTFYNEQFF. The gene calls are TRBV19 and TRBJ2-1; D not resolved. The length of the CDR3 is 12 residues. Germline CDR1 reads LNHDA; CDR2 reads SQIVND (reference sequence). The germline V and J ends were trimmed by 10 bases and 4 bases, with 11 bases remaining between them.